This T cell receptor beta chain was captured in a study of cytomegalovirus exposure and HLA in healthy donors. The study's findings and limits: CMV antigen specificity of three CMV-associated chains was confirmed in vitro. Cytomegalovirus-associated TCR beta chains were listed, numbering 164.

This clone was seen only a few times. What it binds is not known. Profiling relied on immunoSEQ multiplex PCR, and the TCRdb table lists in-frame clones only, not all of them. The sample yields over 110,000 clones, around nine tenths seen once. Germline CDR1 and CDR2: MNHNS and SASEGT. With 4 bases removed from V and 8 bases from J, the gap between germline ends came to 14 bases. The CDR3 spans 13 residues. The source material was PBMCs. The chain has TRBV6-1 and TRBJ1-2; possible D gene TRBD1, 6 bases. This receptor was identified in a man between 18 and 29 years old in good health and CMV-seropositive. In nucleotides, the CDR3 is TGTGCCAGCAGTGCAAAACAGGGAGCGGGCTACACCTTC. It translates to CASSAKQGAGYTF.